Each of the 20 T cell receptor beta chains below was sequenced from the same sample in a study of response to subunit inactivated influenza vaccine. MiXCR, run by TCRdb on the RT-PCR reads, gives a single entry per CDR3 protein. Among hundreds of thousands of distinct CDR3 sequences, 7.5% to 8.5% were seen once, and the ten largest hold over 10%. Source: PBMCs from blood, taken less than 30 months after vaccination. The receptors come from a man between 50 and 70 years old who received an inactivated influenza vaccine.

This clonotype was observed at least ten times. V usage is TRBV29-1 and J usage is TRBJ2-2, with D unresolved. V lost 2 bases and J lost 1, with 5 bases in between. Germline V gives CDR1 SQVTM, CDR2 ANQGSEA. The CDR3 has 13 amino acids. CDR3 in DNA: TGCAGCGTTGAACTAGAGAACACCGGGGAGCTGTTTTTT. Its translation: CSVELENTGELFF.

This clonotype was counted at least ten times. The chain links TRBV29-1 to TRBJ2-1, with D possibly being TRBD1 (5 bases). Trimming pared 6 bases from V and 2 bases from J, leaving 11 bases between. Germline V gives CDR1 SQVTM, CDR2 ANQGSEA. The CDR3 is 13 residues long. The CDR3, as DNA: TGCAGCGTAGCAGGGTTAACCTACAATGAGCAGTTCTTC. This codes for CSVAGLTYNEQFF.

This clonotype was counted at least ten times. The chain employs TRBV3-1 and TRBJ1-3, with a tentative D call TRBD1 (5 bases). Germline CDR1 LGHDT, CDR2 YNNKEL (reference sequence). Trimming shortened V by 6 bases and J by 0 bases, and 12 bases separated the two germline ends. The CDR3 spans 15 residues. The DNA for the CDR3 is TGTGCCAGCAGTAAGGCCCAGGGCTCTGGAAACACCATATATTTT. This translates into CASSKAQGSGNTIYF.

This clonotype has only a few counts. The CDR3 here is CATSEPSGRSGTDTQYF. The CDR3 DNA is TGTGCCACCAGTGAGCCTAGCGGGAGAAGCGGCACAGATACGCAGTATTTT. This rearrangement joins TRBV24-1 to TRBJ2-3; 10 nucleotides agree with TRBD2. The CDR3 is 17 amino acids. Trimming removed 4 bases from V and 1 base from J; junction bases left unmatched: 7. The V gene's germline CDR1 is KGHDR and CDR2 SFDVKD.

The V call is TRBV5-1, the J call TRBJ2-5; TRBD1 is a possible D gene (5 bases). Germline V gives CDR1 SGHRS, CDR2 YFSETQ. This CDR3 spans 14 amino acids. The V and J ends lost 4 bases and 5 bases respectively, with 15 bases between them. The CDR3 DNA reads TGCGCCAGCAGCAAAACAGGCCCGGGTGAGACCCAGTACTTC. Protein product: CASSKTGPGETQYF.

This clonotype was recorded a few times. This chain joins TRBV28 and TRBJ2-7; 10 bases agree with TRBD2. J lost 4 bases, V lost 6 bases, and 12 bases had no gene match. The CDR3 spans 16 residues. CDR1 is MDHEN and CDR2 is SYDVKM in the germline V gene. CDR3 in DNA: TGTGCCAGCAGCTATGATAAGCGGGAGGGCCGGTACGAGCAGTACTTC. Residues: CASSYDKREGRYEQYF.

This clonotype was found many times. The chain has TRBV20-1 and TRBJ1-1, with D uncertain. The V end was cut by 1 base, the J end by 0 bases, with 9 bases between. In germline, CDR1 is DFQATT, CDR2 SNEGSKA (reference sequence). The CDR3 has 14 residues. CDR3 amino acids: CSARVKGLNTEAFF. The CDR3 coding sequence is TGCAGTGCTAGAGTGAAGGGTTTGAACACTGAAGCTTTCTTT.

CDR3: CASSFLGKDEQFF. CDR3 coding DNA: TGTGCCAGCAGTTTTTTAGGGAAAGATGAGCAGTTCTTC. The rearrangement uses TRBV27 and TRBJ2-1; D unclear. Trimming left V 3 bases short and J 8 bases short, with 11 bases between. This CDR3 comprises 13 residues. Germline CDR1 and CDR2: MNHEY and SMNVEV (reference sequence).

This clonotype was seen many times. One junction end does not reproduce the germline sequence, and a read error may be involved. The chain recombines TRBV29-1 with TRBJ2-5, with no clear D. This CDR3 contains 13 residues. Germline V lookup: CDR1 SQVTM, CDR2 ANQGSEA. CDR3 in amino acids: CSGERSFGETQYF. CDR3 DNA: TGCAGCGGTGAACGCTCCTTCGGAGAGACCCAGTACTTC.

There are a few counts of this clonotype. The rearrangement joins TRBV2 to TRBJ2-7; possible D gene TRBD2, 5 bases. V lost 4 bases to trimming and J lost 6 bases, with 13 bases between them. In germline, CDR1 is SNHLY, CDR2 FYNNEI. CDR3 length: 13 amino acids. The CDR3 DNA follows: TGTGCCAGCAGTGCCCTGGTGAGGGCCGAGCAGTACTTC. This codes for CASSALVRAEQYF.

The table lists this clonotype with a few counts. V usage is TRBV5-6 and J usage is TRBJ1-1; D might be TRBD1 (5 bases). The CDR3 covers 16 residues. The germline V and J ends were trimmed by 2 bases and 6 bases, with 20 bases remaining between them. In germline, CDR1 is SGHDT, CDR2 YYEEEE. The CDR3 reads CASSFWGRIKKPEAFF. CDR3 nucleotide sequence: TGTGCCAGCAGCTTTTGGGGGAGGATCAAAAAGCCTGAAGCTTTCTTT.

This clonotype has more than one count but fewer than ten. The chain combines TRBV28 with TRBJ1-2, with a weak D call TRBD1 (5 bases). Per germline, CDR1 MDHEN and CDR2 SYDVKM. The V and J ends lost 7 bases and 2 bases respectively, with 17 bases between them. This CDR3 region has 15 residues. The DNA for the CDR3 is TGTGCCAGCAACCGAAGAGGCAGGGCGAACTATGGCTACACCTTC. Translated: CASNRRGRANYGYTF.

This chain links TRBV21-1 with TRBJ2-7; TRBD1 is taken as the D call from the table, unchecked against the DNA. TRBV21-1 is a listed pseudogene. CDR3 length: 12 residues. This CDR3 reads CANRDNPYEQYF. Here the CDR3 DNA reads TGTGCCAACCGGGACAACCCCTACGAGCAGTACTTC.

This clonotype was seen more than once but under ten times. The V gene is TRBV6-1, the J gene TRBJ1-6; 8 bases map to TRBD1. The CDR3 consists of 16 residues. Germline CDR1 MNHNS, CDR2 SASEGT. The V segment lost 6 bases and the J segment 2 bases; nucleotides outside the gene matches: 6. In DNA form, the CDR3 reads TGTGCCAGCAGGTCGACAGGGGATGCCTATAATTCACCCCTCCACTTT. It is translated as CASRSTGDAYNSPLHF.

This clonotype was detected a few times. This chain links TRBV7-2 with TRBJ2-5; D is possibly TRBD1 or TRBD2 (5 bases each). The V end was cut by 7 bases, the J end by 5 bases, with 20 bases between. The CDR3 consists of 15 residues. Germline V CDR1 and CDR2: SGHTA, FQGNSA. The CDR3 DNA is TGTGCCAGCACCCTTAGAGGGGCCGGCGGGGAGACCCAGTACTTC. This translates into CASTLRGAGGETQYF.

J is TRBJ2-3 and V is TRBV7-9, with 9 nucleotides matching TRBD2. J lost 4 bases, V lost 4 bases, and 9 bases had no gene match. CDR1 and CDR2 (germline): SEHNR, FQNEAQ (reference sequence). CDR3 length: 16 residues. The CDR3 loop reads CASSYPGGRVPDTQYF. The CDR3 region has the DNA TGTGCCAGCAGCTATCCGGGCGGGAGGGTGCCAGATACGCAGTATTTT.

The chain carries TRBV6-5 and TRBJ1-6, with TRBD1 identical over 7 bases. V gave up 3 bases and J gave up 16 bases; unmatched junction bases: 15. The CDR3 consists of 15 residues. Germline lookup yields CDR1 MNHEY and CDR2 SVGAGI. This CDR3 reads CASSYRSRGQPVLHF. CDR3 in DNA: TGTGCCAGCAGTTATAGGTCCAGGGGACAGCCAGTTCTCCACTTT.

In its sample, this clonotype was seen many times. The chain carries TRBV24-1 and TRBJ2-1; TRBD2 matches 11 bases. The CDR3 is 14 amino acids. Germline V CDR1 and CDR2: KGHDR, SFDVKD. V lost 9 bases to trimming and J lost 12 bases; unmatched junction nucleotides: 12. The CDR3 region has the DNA TGTGCCACCGCTGACTCACTAGCGGGAGTGGGGCAGTTCTTC. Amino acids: CATADSLAGVGQFF.

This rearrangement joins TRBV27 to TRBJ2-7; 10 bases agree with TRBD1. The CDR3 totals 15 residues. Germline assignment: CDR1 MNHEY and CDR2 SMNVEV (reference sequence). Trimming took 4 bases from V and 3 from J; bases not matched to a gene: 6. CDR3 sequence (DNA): TGTGCCAGCAGTTACGGGACAGGGGCCGGCTACGAGCAGTACTTC. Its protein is CASSYGTGAGYEQYF.

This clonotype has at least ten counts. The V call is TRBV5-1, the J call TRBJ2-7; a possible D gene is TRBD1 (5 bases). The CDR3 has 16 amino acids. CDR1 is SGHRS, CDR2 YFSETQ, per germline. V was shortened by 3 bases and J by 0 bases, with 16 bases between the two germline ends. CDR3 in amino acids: CASSSPRGMSSYEQYF. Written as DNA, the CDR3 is TGCGCCAGCAGCTCCCCAAGGGGAATGAGCTCCTACGAGCAGTACTTC.